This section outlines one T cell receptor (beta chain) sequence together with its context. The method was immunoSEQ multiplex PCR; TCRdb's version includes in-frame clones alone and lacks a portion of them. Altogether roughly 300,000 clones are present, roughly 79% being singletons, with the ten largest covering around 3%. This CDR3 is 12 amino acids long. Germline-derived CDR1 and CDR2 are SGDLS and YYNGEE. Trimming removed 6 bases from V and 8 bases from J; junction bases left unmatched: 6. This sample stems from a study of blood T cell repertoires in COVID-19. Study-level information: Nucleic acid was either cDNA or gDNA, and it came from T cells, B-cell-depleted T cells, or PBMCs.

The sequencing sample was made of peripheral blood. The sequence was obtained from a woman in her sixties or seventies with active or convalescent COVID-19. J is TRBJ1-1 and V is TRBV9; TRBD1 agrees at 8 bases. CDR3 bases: TGTGCCAGCAACAGGGGGTCGGGCGAAGCTTTCTTT. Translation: CASNRGSGEAFF.